Listed below are T cell receptor beta chains from one sample, sequenced in a study of T cell responses to AZD1222 COVID-19 vaccine. Method: immunoSEQ multiplex PCR; TCRdb's copy keeps in-frame clones and lacks some. Here the sample spans over 90,000 clones, more than 70% being singletons. The sequenced sample was peripheral blood, obtained on day 0 of AZD1222 vaccination. These receptors were obtained from an adult in good health. CDR3s include the opening cysteine and the closing phenylalanine or tryptophan. The D gene is left open where the match is weak. Not every row has a clone size; where given, it reads once, few, many or a size class.

J gene: TRBJ2-6
clone size: .
D gene: .
V gene: TRBV24-1
CDR3 protein: CATSDPKDGANVLTF

J gene: TRBJ2-1
clone size: once
D gene: TRBD1
V gene: TRBV5-1
CDR3 protein: CASSLLVDRGNNEQFF

J gene: TRBJ2-1
clone size: .
D gene: .
V gene: TRBV30
CDR3 protein: CAWTLGIGGQFF

J gene: TRBJ1-2
clone size: .
D gene: TRBD1
V gene: TRBV18
CDR3 protein: CASSPDRVANGYTF

J gene: TRBJ1-1
clone size: few
D gene: .
V gene: TRBV28
CDR3 protein: CASSLGGGRTEAFF

J gene: TRBJ2-2
clone size: .
D gene: .
V gene: TRBV28
CDR3 protein: CASRGRANTGELFF

J gene: TRBJ2-1
clone size: .
D gene: TRBD1
V gene: TRBV20-1
CDR3 protein: CSARQGIEQFF

J gene: TRBJ1-2
clone size: .
D gene: TRBD1
V gene: TRBV27
CDR3 protein: CASSSQQGADGYTF

J gene: TRBJ1-5
clone size: .
D gene: .
V gene: TRBV7-2
CDR3 protein: CASSSTSWRDDNQPQHF

J gene: TRBJ2-3
clone size: .
D gene: .
V gene: TRBV18
CDR3 protein: CASSPPTNTDTQYF

J gene: TRBJ2-5
clone size: .
D gene: .
V gene: TRBV18
CDR3 protein: CASSPGVQETQYF

J gene: TRBJ1-6
clone size: .
D gene: .
V gene: TRBV10-1
CDR3 protein: CASSPGNSPLHF

J gene: TRBJ2-5
clone size: .
D gene: .
V gene: TRBV5-1
CDR3 protein: CASSLEGRSEYF

J gene: TRBJ1-2
clone size: .
D gene: .
V gene: TRBV4-3
CDR3 protein: CASSQEPGVGYGYTF

J gene: TRBJ1-4
clone size: .
D gene: .
V gene: TRBV6-5
CDR3 protein: CASLPWFQANEKLFF